The clone carrying this TCR beta chain appeared a few times. The antigen remains unidentified. The ends were cut back, 5 bases at V and 8 bases at J, with 13 bases in the middle. The length of the CDR3 is 14 residues. CDR1 and CDR2 from the germline V gene are MNHEY and SVGAGI. The 5'RACE method, run with constant-segment primers, produced TCR alpha and TCR beta cDNA libraries (carrying sample barcodes and UMIs). TCRdb fed the 5' RACE reads into MiXCR, producing one record per CDR3 protein. The data show fewer than 700,000 distinct CDR3 sequences, with about a sixth seen just once and 12% held by the top ten. The data stem from a study of T-cell memory formation after mild COVID-19. On the study more broadly: Most TCR clusters belonged to a single donor.

Study results and limitations: The finding that pre-infection memory included some responding clones suggested that cross-reactive memory joined.

The clonotype originates from an adult woman who had mild COVID-19 (a few samples of this study predate the infection). Cell type and time point are not known. The sequenced sample consisted of PBMCs or a T cell subset sorted from them (not recorded which). This sequence joins TRBV6-5 and TRBJ1-6; D is undetermined. The CDR3 DNA sequence: TGTGCCAGCAGTCGGAGGGTTCGGGATTCACCCCTCCACTTT. Translating gives CASSRRVRDSPLHF.